Listed below are T cell receptor beta chains from one sample, sequenced in a study of PD-L1 blockade in urothelial cancer. TCRdb keeps only in-frame clones here, not all; method: immunoSEQ multiplex PCR. The profile shows about 93,000 clones, 90% of them singletons. The sequencing used PBMCs, collected around atezolizumab (anti-PD-L1) treatment. These receptor sequences come from a man in his sixties with urothelial cancer. CDR3s include the opening cysteine and the closing phenylalanine or tryptophan. Some rows have no size entry. The others give once, few or many, or a class for an expanded clone.

.,TRBJ2-3,12,TRBV6-1,CASWAPADTQYF
.,TRBJ2-5,14,TRBV25-1,CASTVSGGVETQYF
.,TRBJ1-5,12,TRBV6-5,CASSSPRQPQHF
.,TRBJ2-5,16,TRBV6-5,CASSYSSGRPQETQYF
.,TRBJ2-1,15,TRBV6-5,CASSYTSGRFNEQFF
.,TRBJ2-5,15,TRBV9,CASSVTGLAGETQYF
.,TRBJ2-7,13,TRBV7-8,CASSLVSVYEQYF
.,TRBJ2-3,13,TRBV19,CASRGLEGDTQYF
.,TRBJ2-5,19,TRBV5-1,CASSFPGTSGGRNQETQYF
.,TRBJ1-1,14,TRBV7-2,CASSLSPSYTEAFF
.,TRBJ2-3,15,TRBV2,CASSERGGGTDTQYF
.,TRBJ2-3,16,TRBV30,CAWSGLSGGSPDTQYF
.,TRBJ1-3,17,TRBV5-1,CASSDQTHSLSGNTIYF
.,TRBJ2-7,15,TRBV9,CASSPPNGVEGEQYF
few,TRBJ2-7,15,TRBV6-5,CASSYSGTGDYEQYF
.,TRBJ2-1,16,TRBV5-1,CASSSSIASSYNEQFF
.,TRBJ2-3,17,TRBV28,CASNLNPLAGGQDTQYF
.,TRBJ2-1,16,TRBV27,CASSLSRPSSYNEQFF
.,TRBJ2-1,14,TRBV9,CASSAGPGGNEQFF
.,TRBJ1-2,16,TRBV28,CASSLRRGQSYYGYTF
.,TRBJ2-7,13,TRBV5-1,CASSLPSLDEQYF
.,TRBJ1-1,15,TRBV2,CASSYQTLSNTEAFF
.,TRBJ2-7,15,TRBV18,CASSPTGTELYEQYF
.,TRBJ2-7,17,TRBV28,CASNTMRGANSVYEQYF
.,TRBJ2-3,17,TRBV4-3,CASSQEGLASGTDTQYF
.,TRBJ2-3,13,TRBV27,CASSHKSQDTQYF
.,TRBJ1-2,13,TRBV10-3,CAISEITNYGYTF
.,TRBJ1-1,14,TRBV30,CAWSTQARMPEAFF
.,TRBJ1-2,11,TRBV19,CASSIAGGYTF
.,TRBJ2-7,13,TRBV7-8,CASSADRGREQYF
.,TRBJ2-6,17,TRBV27,CASSIGTGFSGANVLTF
.,TRBJ1-2,16,TRBV7-2,CASSLTLTGYIYGYTF
.,TRBJ2-3,13,TRBV7-2,CASSDSGPDTQYF
.,TRBJ2-3,17,TRBV7-9,CASSPALGADLADTQYF
.,TRBJ2-7,14,TRBV9,CASSVDRGSGEQYF
.,TRBJ2-7,14,TRBV2,CASSDQGLSYEQYF
.,TRBJ1-6,16,TRBV4-1,CASSQDLVIGFSPLHF
.,TRBJ1-1,16,TRBV9,CASSVVNEAVITEAFF
.,TRBJ2-2,16,TRBV18,CASSPVSHLNTGELFF
.,TRBJ2-3,14,TRBV2,CASSGQGGSDTQYF
.,TRBJ1-5,15,TRBV18,CASSPRGDGNQPQHF
once,TRBJ2-7,13,TRBV7-8,CASSLLTGAEQYF
.,TRBJ1-1,14,TRBV13,CASSLGQGNTEAFF
.,TRBJ1-5,18,TRBV11-2,CASSLDLGGNGSNQPQHF
.,TRBJ1-3,15,TRBV5-6,CASSTGALSGNTIYF
.,TRBJ2-7,14,TRBV10-2,CASHTPTGSAEQYF
.,TRBJ1-2,13,TRBV7-9,CASSLPTGGGYTF
.,TRBJ1-1,14,TRBV4-3,CASSQETGVTEAFF
.,TRBJ1-1,14,TRBV5-6,CASSRDSMNTEAFF
.,TRBJ1-2,11,TRBV28,CASSTGVRYTF
.,TRBJ2-7,17,TRBV4-2,CASSQQGGTSYSYEQYF
.,TRBJ2-3,15,TRBV10-2,CASSTSGGSLDTQYF
.,TRBJ2-1,14,TRBV2,CASIPAVSYNEQFF
few,TRBJ1-6,12,TRBV11-2,CASSLVTGSLHF
.,TRBJ2-1,14,TRBV21-1,CASRAPPPQGEQFF
.,TRBJ2-3,15,TRBV27,CASSLLSGISDTQYF